This T cell receptor (beta chain) originates from a study of CD8 T cells in ankylosing spondylitis. Whole-study findings and limits: Characteristic of ankylosing spondylitis blood, it appeared, was a TCR beta motif comprising roughly eight highly homologous variants.

The CDR3 loop spans 16 amino acids. Trimming removed 7 bases from V and 4 bases from J, with 22 bases in between. Germline values: CDR1 ENHRY, CDR2 SYGVKD. TCRdb independently ran MiXCR on the 5' RACE reads; one entry per CDR3 protein. The sample comprises 750,000 to 850,000 distinct CDR3 sequences, about 10% of which are singletons, and about 0.49% rests with the top ten. Note on this clonotype: What it binds is unknown.

Sequenced material: blood, either unsorted or a sorted T cell fraction (not recorded which). The receptor's source is a male donor with ankylosing spondylitis. The gene calls are TRBV10-3 and TRBJ2-5; possibly TRBD1 or TRBD2 for D (6 bases each). This chain's CDR3 is CAITPEGGAGPETQYF. The CDR3 nucleotides read TGTGCCATCACCCCGGAGGGGGGCGCAGGACCAGAGACCCAGTACTTC.